The 20 T cell receptor beta chains given below trace back to one sample, sequenced in a study of blood T cell repertoires in COVID-19. Profiled with immunoSEQ multiplex PCR; TCRdb holds only in-frame clones, not every one. Among more than 250,000 clones listed, about nine tenths were seen once. The sequenced sample was peripheral blood. The receptors were gathered from a man in his fifties with active or convalescent COVID-19.

The chain has TRBV19 and TRBJ1-1, with D hard to call. Trimming removed 7 bases at V and 1 base at J, with 13 bases between. The CDR3 totals 14 residues. Per the germline V gene, CDR1 is LNHDA and CDR2 is SQIVND (reference sequence). Here the CDR3 DNA reads TGTGCCAGTACTTACGGACTTTCGAACACTGAAGCTTTCTTT. Protein: CASTYGLSNTEAFF. Complete variable domain (other parts from reference TRBV19 and TRBJ1-1): DGGITQSPKYLFRKEGQNVTLSCEQNLNHDAMYWYRQDPGQGLRLIYYSQIVNDFQKGDIAEGYSVSREKKESFPLTVTSAQKNPTAFYLCASTYGLSNTEAFFGQGTRLTVV.

This clone was counted once. This CDR3 is CAWSLDSYYGYTF. The DNA for the CDR3 is TGTGCCTGGAGTCTTGACTCTTACTATGGCTACACCTTC. The chain is built from TRBV30 and TRBJ1-2; D not certain. Per germline, CDR1 GTSNPN and CDR2 SVGIG (reference sequence). The CDR3 runs to 13 residues. V lost 2 bases and J 3 bases, leaving 10 bases between the germline ends.

This chain connects TRBV19 to TRBJ2-5; 7 nucleotides align to TRBD2. V lost 6 bases to trimming and J lost 3 bases; unmatched junction nucleotides: 7. The CDR3 has 14 residues. Per germline, CDR1 LNHDA and CDR2 SQIVND (reference sequence). CDR3 sequence reads: CASSGLLAEETQYF. In DNA form, the CDR3 reads TGTGCCAGTAGCGGACTTCTAGCGGAAGAGACCCAGTACTTC.

This clone was seen more than once but under ten times. V gene TRBV3-1 (or the pseudogene TRBV3-2) combines with J gene TRBJ1-2, with 9 positions matching TRBD1. Germline lookup yields CDR1 LGHDT and CDR2 YNNKEL (reference sequence). CDR3 size: 14 residues. V was pared by 4 bases and J by 7 bases, with 7 bases of the junction left unmatched. The CDR3 loop reads CASSPGQGPGGYTF. Written as DNA, the CDR3 is TGTGCCAGCAGCCCGGGACAGGGACCTGGTGGCTACACCTTC.

The gene calls are TRBV12-3 or TRBV12-4 and TRBJ1-2; TRBD1 matches 12 bases. Germline trimming cut 5 bases from V and 8 bases from J; bases unmatched to any gene: 3. The CDR3 runs 13 residues. Here the CDR3 DNA reads TGTGCCAGCAGTACGGGGACAGGGGGCGGCTACACCTTC. It specifies CASSTGTGGGYTF.

V and J are TRBV28 and TRBJ1-2; 11 bases match TRBD1. V was pared by 1 base and J by 4 bases, with 2 bases of the junction left unmatched. The CDR3 spans 15 residues. The germline V gene has CDR1 MDHEN and CDR2 SYDVKM. The CDR3 sequence: CASSLSGTGGYGYTF. DNA of the CDR3: TGTGCCAGCAGTTTATCCGGGACAGGGGGCTATGGCTACACCTTC.

The chain couples TRBV5-6 to TRBJ2-1, with a weak D call TRBD2 (5 bases). The germline gives CDR1 SGHDT, CDR2 YYEEEE. The CDR3 runs to 12 residues. Trimming removed 2 bases at V and 9 bases at J, with 9 bases between. DNA of the CDR3: TGTGCCAGCAGCTTTCTAGCTTCTGAGCAGTTCTTC. This translates into CASSFLASEQFF. Full variable domain (missing parts from reference TRBV5-6 and TRBJ2-1): DAGVTQSPTHLIKTRGQQVTLRCSPKSGHDTVSWYQQALGQGPQFIFQYYEEEERQRGNFPDRFSGHQFPNYSSELNVNALLLGDSALYLCASSFLASEQFFGPGTRLTVL.

The V gene is TRBV24-1, the J gene TRBJ1-1; D remains unclear. This CDR3 region has 13 residues. Trimming left V 7 bases short and J 1 base short, with 9 bases between. CDR1 and CDR2 (germline): KGHDR, SFDVKD. CDR3: CATSTSPNTEAFF. The CDR3 bases are TGTGCCACCAGCACATCACCGAACACTGAAGCTTTCTTT.

In its sample, this clone was seen a few times. The chain combines TRBV28 with TRBJ2-4; TRBD1 agrees at 10 bases. The CDR3 runs to 13 residues. Germline CDR1 is MDHEN and CDR2 is SYDVKM. The ends lost 5 bases at V and 7 bases at J; junction bases unmatched: 2. CDR3 DNA sequence: TGTGCCAGCAGTCGGACAGGGGGGAACATTCAGTACTTC. Its translation: CASSRTGGNIQYF.

The genes are TRBV24-1 and TRBJ2-5; 7 bases are a match to TRBD2. Germline lookup yields CDR1 KGHDR and CDR2 SFDVKD. The CDR3 has 16 residues. The junction had 5 bases not matched to a gene; V was cut back by 0 bases and J by 2 bases. The CDR3 here is CATSDLRPSGQETQYF. CDR3 nucleotides: TGTGCCACCAGTGATTTGAGACCTAGCGGTCAAGAGACCCAGTACTTC.

The chain links TRBV30 to TRBJ1-3; 8 bases agree with TRBD1. Germline V gene sequence: CDR1 GTSNPN, CDR2 SVGIG (reference sequence). This CDR3 has 13 residues. Here the CDR3 reads CAQDRGAGNTIYF. CDR3 DNA: TGTGCTCAAGACAGGGGAGCTGGAAACACCATATATTTT.

The chain recombines TRBV5-5 with TRBJ2-7, with TRBD1 identical over 7 bases. The trim removed 0 bases at V and 0 bases at J, leaving 6 bases unmatched. The CDR3 runs 16 residues. Germline CDR1 is SGHKS and CDR2 is YYEKEE (reference sequence). Here the CDR3 reads CASSLGRQGLSYEQYF. The CDR3 DNA reads as TGTGCCAGCAGCTTGGGGAGACAGGGCCTCTCCTACGAGCAGTACTTC.

The chain joins TRBV27 to TRBJ1-1; TRBD1 aligns across 10 bases. J lost 1 base, V lost 5 bases, and 7 bases had no gene match. The CDR3 is 16 amino acids. Germline CDR1 is MNHEY and CDR2 is SMNVEV (reference sequence). CDR3 in amino acids: CASSPRTGGWNTEAFF. Written as DNA, the CDR3 is TGTGCCAGCAGTCCTCGGACAGGGGGTTGGAACACTGAAGCTTTCTTT.

This clone has just one count. Other DNA sequences in this sample translate to the same CDR3. The chain links TRBV5-1 to TRBJ2-5; D remains unclear. The V gene's germline CDR1 is SGHRS and CDR2 YFSETQ. The V end lost 0 bases, the J end lost 2 bases, and 8 bases lay between the germline ends. The CDR3 totals 14 residues. CDR3 amino acids: CASSLAGQQETQYF. CDR3 nucleotide sequence: TGCGCCAGCAGCTTGGCGGGTCAGCAAGAGACCCAGTACTTC.

This clone has more than one count but fewer than ten. V is TRBV5-1 and J is TRBJ1-1, with D unclear. V was shortened by 0 bases and J by 4 bases, with 7 bases between the two germline ends. This CDR3 contains 13 residues. Germline V gives CDR1 SGHRS, CDR2 YFSETQ. CDR3: CASSLEQLTEAFF. CDR3 bases: TGCGCCAGCAGCTTGGAACAGCTCACTGAAGCTTTCTTT.

This rearrangement joins TRBV6-2 or TRBV6-3 to TRBJ2-4; D possibly corresponds to TRBD2 (5 bases). The V gene lost 5 bases and the J gene lost 0 bases, with 17 bases spanning the gap. This CDR3 spans 17 amino acids. Germline V CDR1 and CDR2: MNHEY, SVGEGT. In nucleotides, the CDR3 is TGTGCCAGCAGTCCCTTGGGGTCGGGGTTAGCCAAAAACATTCAGTACTTC. Translation gives CASSPLGSGLAKNIQYF.

As to this clone: The junction departs from germline at one end; a sequencing error may be responsible. The chain uses TRBV2 and TRBJ1-2, with D possibly being TRBD1 (6 bases). This CDR3 is 12 amino acids long. In germline, CDR1 is SNHLY, CDR2 FYNNEI. CDR3 nucleotides: TGTGCCAGCAGGTCGGACAGACGCGGAAAGGGCTTC. It encodes CASRSDRRGKGF.

This clone was detected a few times. The genes are TRBV27 and TRBJ1-6; 7 nucleotides line up with TRBD1. V lost 5 bases, J lost 0 bases, and 7 bases stayed unmatched. Germline values: CDR1 MNHEY, CDR2 SMNVEV (reference sequence). The CDR3 has 17 residues. Here the CDR3 DNA reads TGTGCCAGCAGTCCGTTGACAGGGAACTCCTATAATTCACCCCTCCACTTT. Protein product: CASSPLTGNSYNSPLHF.

The V call is TRBV10-3, the J call TRBJ1-3; D is uncertain. Deletions cut 10 bases from V and 0 bases from J, with 10 bases between. This CDR3 has 13 residues. The germline V gene has CDR1 ENHRY and CDR2 SYGVKD. CDR3 bases: TGTGCCACCCGGTACCACTCTGGAAACACCATATATTTT. Amino acids: CATRYHSGNTIYF.

This sequence joins TRBV6-1 and TRBJ2-4, with a weak D call TRBD1 (6 bases). Germline V gene lookup returns CDR1 MNHNS and CDR2 SASEGT. The ends were cut back, 3 bases at V and 2 bases at J, with 14 bases in the middle. CDR3 size: 16 residues. DNA for the CDR3: TGTGCCAGCAGTGAGGCAGGGGTGCATCCCAAAAACATTCAGTACTTC. Encoded protein: CASSEAGVHPKNIQYF.